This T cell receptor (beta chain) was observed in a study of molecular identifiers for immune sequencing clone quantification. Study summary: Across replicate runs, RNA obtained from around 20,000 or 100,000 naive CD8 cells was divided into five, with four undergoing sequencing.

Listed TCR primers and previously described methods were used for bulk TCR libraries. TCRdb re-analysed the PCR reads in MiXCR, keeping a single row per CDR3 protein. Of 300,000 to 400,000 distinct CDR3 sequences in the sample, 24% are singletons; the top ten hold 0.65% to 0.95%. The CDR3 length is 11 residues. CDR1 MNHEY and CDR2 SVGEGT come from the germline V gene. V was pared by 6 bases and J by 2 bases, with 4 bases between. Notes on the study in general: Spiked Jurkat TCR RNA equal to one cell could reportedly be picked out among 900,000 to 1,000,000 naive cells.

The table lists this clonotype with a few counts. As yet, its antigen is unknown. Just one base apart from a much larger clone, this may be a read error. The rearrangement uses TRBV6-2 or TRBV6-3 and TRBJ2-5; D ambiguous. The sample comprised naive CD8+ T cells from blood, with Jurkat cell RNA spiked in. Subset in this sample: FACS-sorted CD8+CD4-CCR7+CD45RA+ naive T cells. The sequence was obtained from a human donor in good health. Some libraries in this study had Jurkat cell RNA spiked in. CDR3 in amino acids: CASSKQETQYF. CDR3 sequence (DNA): TGTGCCAGCAGCAAACAAGAGACCCAGTACTTC.